This TCR beta chain is drawn from a study of naive and memory T cell subsets. An oligonucleotide containing a UMI was ligated to the 3' end of TCR cDNA. Trimming took 1 base from V and 0 from J, leaving 13 bases between them. The CDR3 has 18 amino acids. Germline CDR1 is SGHDN and CDR2 is FVKESK. Four PCR rounds used nested alpha and beta constant region primers plus the SP2 primer. Alpha and beta constant region primers primed reverse transcription for blood and skin samples. MiXCR, run by TCRdb on the 5' RACE reads, gives a single entry per CDR3 protein. The data hold around 56,000 distinct CDR3 sequences, with over 6% observed a single time.

This TCR was sampled from a female donor in good health. V gene TRBV14 combines with J gene TRBJ2-6; a weak D match, TRBD1 (6 bases). The CDR3 loop is CASSQGPQGRSGANVLTF. The DNA for the CDR3 is TGTGCCAGCAGCCAAGGACCACAGGGTCGCTCTGGGGCCAACGTCCTGACTTTC.